This TCR beta chain was identified in a study of T cell repertoires in ileal Crohn's disease. Whole-study context: Roughly 40% were active smokers at surgery; median disease duration was roughly 8 years. Postoperative therapy was given to about half: 11 thiopurines, 18 anti-TNF agents.

Whole-study findings and limits: All patients with clonality above 26.8% had endoscopic recurrence. Compared with CD4 T cells, sorted CD8 cells carried more expanded clones.

On this clone itself: The antigen is undetermined.

TCRdb's table, derived via immunoSEQ multiplex PCR, lists solely in-frame clones and lacks some. The profile shows about 8,200 clones, approximately 96% of them singletons. There are 15 residues in the CDR3. Germline assignment: CDR1 LGHNA and CDR2 YNFKEQ. Germline trimming cut 0 bases from V and 9 bases from J; bases unmatched to any gene: 4. The chain is built from TRBV4-2 and TRBJ2-1; TRBD2 matches at 11 bases. The sequence derives from an adult with Crohn's disease. The sample comprised ileal tissue. DNA for the CDR3: TGTGCCAGCAGCCAAGATGTAGCGGGGGGGCGTGAGCAGTTCTTC. This sequence encodes CASSQDVAGGREQFF.